The T cell receptor (beta chain) described here comes from a study of vaccination and CD4 T cells after COVID-19. This clonotype was recorded a few times. Its matching antigen is unknown. V shed 5 bases, J shed 4 bases, and the junction held 10 bases outside the gene matches. The CDR3 spans 16 residues. In germline, CDR1 is SGHVS, CDR2 FQNEAQ. An Oncomine TCR Beta short-read assay was used to sequence the DNA from cultured CD4+ T cells. Each CDR3 protein is one row after TCRdb ran MiXCR on the PCR reads. Of about 16,000 distinct CDR3 sequences in the sample, 30% to 45% were seen once. Treatment reported: approximately 9-day PBMC culture with coronavirus spike peptide pools or control peptides (ViraFEST assay).

This rearrangement joins TRBV7-8 to TRBJ1-1; 10 bases fit TRBD1. This clonotype was obtained from a human donor with COVID-19. What was sequenced was cultured CD4+ T cells from blood. The CDR3: CASSRGTGVGGTEAFF. CDR3 sequence (DNA): TGTGCCAGCAGCAGGGGGACAGGGGTGGGTGGCACTGAAGCTTTCTTT. Together with reference TRBV7-8 and TRBJ1-1, the CDR3 gives the full variable domain: GAGVSQSPRYKVAKRGQDVALRCDPISGHVSLFWYQQALGQGPEFLTYFQNEAQLDKSGLPSDRFFAERPEGSVSTLKIQRTQQEDSAVYLCASSRGTGVGGTEAFFGQGTRLTVV.